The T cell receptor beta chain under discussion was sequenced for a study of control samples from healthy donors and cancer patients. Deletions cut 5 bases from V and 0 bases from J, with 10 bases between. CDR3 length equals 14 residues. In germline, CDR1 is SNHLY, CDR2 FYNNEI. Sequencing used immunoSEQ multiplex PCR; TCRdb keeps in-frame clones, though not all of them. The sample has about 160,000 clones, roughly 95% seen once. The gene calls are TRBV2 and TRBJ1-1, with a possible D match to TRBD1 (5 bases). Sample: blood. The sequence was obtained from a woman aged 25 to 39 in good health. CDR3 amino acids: CASSPGSLNTEAFF. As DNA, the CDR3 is TGTGCCAGCAGTCCAGGGAGCCTGAACACTGAAGCTTTCTTT.